The clone carrying this T cell receptor beta chain was observed once. The data were taken from a study of blood T cell repertoires in COVID-19. The CDR3 extends over 15 amino acids. Germline CDR1 reads SGDLS; CDR2 reads YYNGEE. Trimming cost V 5 bases and J 7 bases; bases outside gene matches: 8. Sequencing used immunoSEQ multiplex PCR; TCRdb keeps in-frame clones, though not all of them. The profile shows a few hundred thousand clones, around 90% of them singletons. The specimen was peripheral blood. The chain carries TRBV9 and TRBJ2-2, with 10 nucleotides matching TRBD2. This receptor was taken from a young woman with COVID-19, enrolled during active disease. CDR3 nucleotides: TGTGCCAGCAGTGCAAGCGGGAGGGCCTACGGGGAGCTGTTTTTT. Translating it yields CASSASGRAYGELFF.